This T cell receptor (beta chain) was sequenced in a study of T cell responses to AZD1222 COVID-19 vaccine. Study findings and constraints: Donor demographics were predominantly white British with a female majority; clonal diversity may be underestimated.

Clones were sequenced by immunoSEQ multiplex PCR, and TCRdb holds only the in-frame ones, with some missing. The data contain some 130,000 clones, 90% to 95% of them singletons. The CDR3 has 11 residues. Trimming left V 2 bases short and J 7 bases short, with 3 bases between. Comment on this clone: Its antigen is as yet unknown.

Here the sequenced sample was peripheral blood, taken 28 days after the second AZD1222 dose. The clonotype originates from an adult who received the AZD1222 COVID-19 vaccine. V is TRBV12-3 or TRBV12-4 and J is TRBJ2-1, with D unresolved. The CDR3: CASSLTNEQFF. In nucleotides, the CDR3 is TGTGCCAGCAGTTTAACTAATGAGCAGTTCTTC.